This T cell receptor (beta chain) was documented in a study of spatial heterogeneity in lung cancer. Study at large: Where they were available, follow-up PBMC samples were sequenced, at a median of about 25 months after resection.

Carried by each TCR cDNA molecule was a unique molecular identifier. TCRdb reprocessed the 5' RACE reads with MiXCR, giving one entry per CDR3 protein. The sample lists over 95,000 distinct CDR3 sequences; 10% to 14% were seen once. Per the germline V gene, CDR1 is SGHTA and CDR2 is FQGTGA. The V gene lost 7 bases and the J gene lost 2 bases, with 8 bases spanning the gap. CDR3 length: 13 amino acids. Noted time point: blood at routine non-recurrence follow-up after resection. This clonotype was picked up one time. The specimen was PBMCs, collected at follow-up. The chain joins TRBV7-3 to TRBJ2-2; D perhaps matches TRBD2 (5 bases). The TCR was taken from a female donor with early-stage non-small cell lung cancer. For the CDR3, the DNA is TGTGCCAGCACCAGCGGAAACACCGGGGAGCTGTTTTTT. The encoded protein is CASTSGNTGELFF.